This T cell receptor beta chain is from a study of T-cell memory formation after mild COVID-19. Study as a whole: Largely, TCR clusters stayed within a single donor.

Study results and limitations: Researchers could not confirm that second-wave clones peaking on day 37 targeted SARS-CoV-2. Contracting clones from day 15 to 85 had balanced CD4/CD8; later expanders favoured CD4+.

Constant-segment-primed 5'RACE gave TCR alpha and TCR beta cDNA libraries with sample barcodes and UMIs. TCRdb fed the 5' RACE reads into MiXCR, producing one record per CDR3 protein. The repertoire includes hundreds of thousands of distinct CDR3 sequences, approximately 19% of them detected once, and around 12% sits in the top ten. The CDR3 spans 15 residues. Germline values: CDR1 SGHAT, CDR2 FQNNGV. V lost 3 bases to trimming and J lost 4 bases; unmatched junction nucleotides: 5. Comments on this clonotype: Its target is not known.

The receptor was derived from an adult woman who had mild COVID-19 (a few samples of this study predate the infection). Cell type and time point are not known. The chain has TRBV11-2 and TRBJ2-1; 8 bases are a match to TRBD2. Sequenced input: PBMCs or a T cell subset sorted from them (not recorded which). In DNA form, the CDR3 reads TGTGCCAGCAGCTTCCTTAGCGGGGTGTACAATGAGCAGTTCTTC. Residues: CASSFLSGVYNEQFF.